Each of the 2 T cell receptor beta chains below was sequenced from the same sample in a study of prognosis after radiotherapy for stage I lung cancer. Researchers used two-round multiplex PCR to amplify TCR beta CDR3 starting from genomic DNA. Every TRBV and TRBJ gene had its own specific primer in first-round PCR. TCRdb passed the multiplex PCR reads through MiXCR, listing each CDR3 protein once. The sample includes approximately 30,000 distinct CDR3 sequences, roughly 30% of them seen just once. The source material was PBMCs, sampled before or after stereotactic body radiation therapy (not recorded which). These receptor sequences come from a donor aged 50 or older with non-small cell lung cancer.

As concerns this clonotype: This likely reflects a read error, since a far larger clone is one base away. The V call is TRBV6-4, the J call TRBJ2-2; D call uncertain. This CDR3 is built from 13 residues. The germline V and J ends were trimmed by 8 bases and 3 bases, with 10 bases remaining between them. Germline V gene lookup returns CDR1 MRHNA and CDR2 SNTAGT. The CDR3 reads CASGSQYTGELFF. CDR3 in DNA: TGTGCCAGCGGTTCACAGTACACCGGGGAGCTGTTTTTT.

The chain couples TRBV27 to TRBJ2-3; D is unclear. This CDR3 spans 13 amino acids. Trimming removed 6 bases at V and 0 bases at J, with 7 bases between. Germline-derived CDR1 and CDR2 are MNHEY and SMNVEV (reference sequence). This chain's CDR3 is CASSLTSTDTQYF. For the CDR3, the DNA is TGTGCCAGCAGCTTAACTAGCACAGATACGCAGTATTTT.